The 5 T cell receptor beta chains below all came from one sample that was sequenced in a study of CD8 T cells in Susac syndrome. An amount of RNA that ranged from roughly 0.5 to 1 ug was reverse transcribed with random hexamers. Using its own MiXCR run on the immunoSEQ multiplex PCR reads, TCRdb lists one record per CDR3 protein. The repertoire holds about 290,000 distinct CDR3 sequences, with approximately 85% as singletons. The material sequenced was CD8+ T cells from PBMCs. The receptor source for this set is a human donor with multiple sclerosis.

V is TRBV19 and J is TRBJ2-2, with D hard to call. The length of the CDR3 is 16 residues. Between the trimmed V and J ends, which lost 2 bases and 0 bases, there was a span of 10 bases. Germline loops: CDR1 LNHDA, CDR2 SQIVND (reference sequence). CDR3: CASSIFSVTNTGELFF. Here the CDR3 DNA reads TGTGCCAGTAGTATATTCAGCGTGACGAACACCGGGGAGCTGTTTTTT.

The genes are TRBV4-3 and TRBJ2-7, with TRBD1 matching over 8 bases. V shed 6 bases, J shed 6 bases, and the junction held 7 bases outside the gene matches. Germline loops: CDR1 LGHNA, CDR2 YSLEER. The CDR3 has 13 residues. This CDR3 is CASSSGQAPEQYF. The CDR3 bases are TGCGCCAGCAGTTCGGGACAGGCGCCCGAGCAGTACTTC.

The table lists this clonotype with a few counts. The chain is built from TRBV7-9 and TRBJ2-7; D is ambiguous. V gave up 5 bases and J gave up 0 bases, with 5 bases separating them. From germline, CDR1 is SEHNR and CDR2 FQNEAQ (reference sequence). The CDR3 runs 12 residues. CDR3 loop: CASSQASYEQYF. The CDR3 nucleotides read TGTGCCAGCAGCCAGGCCTCCTACGAGCAGTACTTC.

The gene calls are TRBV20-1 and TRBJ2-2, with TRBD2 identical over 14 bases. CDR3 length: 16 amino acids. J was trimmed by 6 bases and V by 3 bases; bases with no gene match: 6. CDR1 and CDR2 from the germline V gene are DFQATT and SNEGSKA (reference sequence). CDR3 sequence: CSARGTSGRVAGELFF. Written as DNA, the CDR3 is TGCAGTGCTAGGGGGACTAGCGGGAGAGTTGCCGGGGAGCTGTTTTTT.

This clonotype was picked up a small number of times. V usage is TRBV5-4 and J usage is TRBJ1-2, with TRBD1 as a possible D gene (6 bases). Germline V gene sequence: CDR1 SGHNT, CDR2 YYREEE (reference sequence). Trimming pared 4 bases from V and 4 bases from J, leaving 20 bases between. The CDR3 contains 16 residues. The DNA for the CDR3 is TGTGCCAGCAGCGTAAAGTACACAGGGCTCTTCTATGGCTACACCTTC. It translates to CASSVKYTGLFYGYTF.